This T cell receptor beta chain was profiled in a study of OX40 agonist ivuxolimab in advanced cancers. Background on the study: Ivuxolimab, which is an agonistic anti-OX40 (CD134) antibody, was administered to the patients. Patients assigned to dose escalation were diagnosed with hepatocellular carcinoma, melanoma, renal cell or head and neck cancer.

Germline lookup yields CDR1 SNHLY and CDR2 FYNNEI. The ends were cut back, 4 bases at V and 0 bases at J, with 9 bases in the middle. CDR3 length equals 14 residues. In the case of this clone: The target antigen is unknown.

Study-wide results and limits: Still undetermined is the antigen specificity of the expanded peripheral T cells. Some patients who did not respond also had low normalized T-cell clonal expansion.

Profiled with immunoSEQ multiplex PCR; TCRdb holds only in-frame clones, not every one. The sample records some 100,000 clones, 80% to 90% being singletons. This TCR derives from an adult with an advanced solid tumor such as melanoma, head and neck, liver or kidney cancer. This chain links TRBV2 with TRBJ1-1; possible D gene TRBD1, 5 bases. The sample was CD4+ or CD8+ T cells sorted from blood, taken in a trial of the OX40 agonist ivuxolimab. The CDR3 DNA follows: TGTGCCAGCAGTGGACAGCTCATGAACACTGAAGCTTTCTTT. Translating it yields CASSGQLMNTEAFF.